The 13 T cell receptor beta chains in this list originate from one sample, sequenced in a study of T cells after yellow fever vaccination. TCRdb itself ran the 5' RACE reads through MiXCR, one entry per CDR3 protein. The data show about 210,000 distinct CDR3 sequences, roughly 3.3% seen once. This specimen was CD4+ T cells sorted from PBMCs, taken 10 days after the yellow fever booster vaccination. These receptor sequences come from a man aged 18 to 30 who received the YFV17D yellow fever vaccine.

This clonotype showed up many times. V is TRBV29-1 and J is TRBJ2-3, with TRBD2 matching over 10 bases. CDR1 and CDR2 (germline): SQVTM, ANQGSEA. This CDR3 is 14 amino acids long. The junction had 2 bases not matched to a gene; V was cut back by 4 bases and J by 1 base. DNA of the CDR3: TGCAGCGTTGGGGGGACTAGCGGCACAGATACGCAGTATTTT. This encodes CSVGGTSGTDTQYF.

This clonotype showed up many times. V and J are TRBV7-8 and TRBJ2-4; D is unclear. V was clipped by 1 base and J by 9 bases, with 16 bases between them. The germline CDR1 and CDR2 sequences are SGHVS and FQNEAQ. The CDR3 loop spans 15 amino acids. The CDR3 reads CASSLGPLLMGIQYF. As DNA, the CDR3 is TGTGCCAGCAGCTTAGGGCCCCTTTTAATGGGCATTCAGTACTTC.

This clonotype was picked up a small number of times. The chain employs TRBV4-3 and TRBJ2-3, with TRBD2 matching 12 bases. V gave up 4 bases and J gave up 4 bases; unmatched junction bases: 6. CDR3 length: 16 residues. The germline V gene encodes CDR1 LGHNA and CDR2 YSLEER. The CDR3 region has the DNA TGCGCCAGCAGCCTACTAGCGGGGGGCAGCGCAGATACGCAGTATTTT. It translates to CASSLLAGGSADTQYF.

This clonotype showed up many times. This sequence joins TRBV27 and TRBJ2-2; D call uncertain. V lost 4 bases and J 6 bases, leaving 12 bases between the germline ends. The CDR3 length is 14 residues. Germline-derived CDR1 and CDR2 are MNHEY and SMNVEV (reference sequence). The CDR3 loop reads CASSSLQDAGELFF. The CDR3 DNA is TGTGCCAGCAGTTCCCTTCAGGACGCCGGGGAGCTGTTTTTT.

This clonotype was counted at least ten times. This sequence joins TRBV7-2 and TRBJ1-1; D gene unclear. This CDR3 contains 14 residues. Per germline, CDR1 SGHTA and CDR2 FQGNSA. The V end lost 3 bases, the J end lost 1 base, and 9 bases lay between the germline ends. The CDR3 reads CASSLRLKNTEAFF. The CDR3 DNA reads TGTGCCAGCAGCTTGCGACTGAAGAACACTGAAGCTTTCTTT.

This clonotype appeared many times. This chain joins TRBV18 and TRBJ1-1; 11 bases match TRBD1. Germline values: CDR1 KGHSH, CDR2 LQKENI. The CDR3 consists of 20 residues. Trimming removed 1 base from V and 1 base from J; junction bases left unmatched: 14. CDR3 sequence: CASSPRLLGQGAATNTEAFF. CDR3 bases: TGTGCCAGCTCACCACGTCTTCTCGGACAGGGGGCCGCAACGAACACTGAAGCTTTCTTT.

This clonotype appeared many times. The chain combines TRBV5-6 with TRBJ2-4; 7 nucleotides align to TRBD1. There are 13 residues in the CDR3. The germline CDR1 and CDR2 sequences are SGHDT and YYEEEE. J gave up 7 bases and V 4 bases, and 5 bases lay outside the gene matches. The CDR3 spells CASSLDRANIQYF. The CDR3 DNA reads as TGTGCCAGCAGCCTAGACAGGGCGAACATTCAGTACTTC.

This clonotype has a handful of counts. Written as DNA, the CDR3 is TGTGCCAGCAACAGGGACAGCTCCTATAATTCACCCCTCCACTTT. It is translated as CASNRDSSYNSPLHF. V usage is TRBV7-2 and J usage is TRBJ1-6; 7 bases are shared with TRBD1. The ends lost 7 bases at V and 0 bases at J; junction bases unmatched: 3. CDR1 SGHTA and CDR2 FQGNSA come from the germline V gene. CDR3 length equals 15 residues.

This clonotype came up many times. CDR3 coding DNA: TGTGCCAGCAGCTGGGACGGAACCTACGAGCAGTACTTC. Its protein is CASSWDGTYEQYF. This chain links TRBV5-4 with TRBJ2-7; perhaps D is TRBD1 or TRBD2 (5 bases each). CDR3 length: 13 amino acids. Trimming removed 3 bases from V and 2 bases from J, with 9 bases in between. CDR1 and CDR2 from the germline V gene are SGHNT and YYREEE (reference sequence).

This clonotype was recorded a few times. This chain uses TRBV6-6 with TRBJ2-1; 11 positions agree with TRBD2. The CDR3 length is 18 residues. The V and J ends lost 5 bases and 2 bases, in that order; junction bases with no gene match: 11. Germline V gene lookup returns CDR1 MNHNY and CDR2 SVGAGI (reference sequence). CDR3 DNA sequence: TGTGCCAGCAGTACCCGTGATAGCGGGGGGGCCGCCTACAATGAGCAGTTCTTC. It specifies CASSTRDSGGAAYNEQFF.

In this sample, this clonotype turned up a few times. The chain employs TRBV14 and TRBJ1-2; D is ambiguous. Per germline, CDR1 SGHDN and CDR2 FVKESK. The CDR3 extends over 13 amino acids. V was trimmed by 1 base and J by 5 bases, leaving 8 bases between them. CDR3 DNA: TGTGCCAGCAGCCAAGGGCTGGTGTATGGCTACACCTTC. Protein sequence: CASSQGLVYGYTF.

This clonotype has a count of ten or more. The rearrangement links TRBV6-1 to TRBJ2-3; TRBD1 is a possible D gene (6 bases). Germline V CDR1 and CDR2: MNHNS, SASEGT. The germline V and J ends were trimmed by 6 bases and 0 bases, with 16 bases remaining between them. CDR3 length equals 16 residues. The CDR3, as DNA: TGTGCCAGCAGCATGCTCGAGGGGACAAGCACAGATACGCAGTATTTT. The encoded protein is CASSMLEGTSTDTQYF.

This clonotype was seen at least ten times. This chain joins TRBV7-2 and TRBJ2-1; D remains ambiguous. The V end lost 2 bases, the J end lost 3 bases, and 8 bases lay between the germline ends. The CDR3 loop spans 14 amino acids. CDR1 is SGHTA, CDR2 FQGNSA, per germline. CDR3 loop: CASSLSSGYNEQFF. CDR3 nucleotides: TGTGCCAGCAGCTTAAGCTCGGGCTACAATGAGCAGTTCTTC. The whole variable domain, remainder taken from reference TRBV7-2 and TRBJ2-1, is GAGVSQSPSNKVTEKGKDVELRCDPISGHTALYWYRQSLGQGLEFLIYFQGNSAPDKSGLPSDRFSAERTGGSVSTLTIQRTQQEDSAVYLCASSLSSGYNEQFFGPGTRLTVL.